One and the same sample provided the 27 T cell receptor beta chains below, sequenced in a study of identical twins. In TCRdb, the 5' RACE reads were re-called with MiXCR into one record per CDR3 protein. The sample carries 500,000 or so distinct CDR3 sequences, 13% to 15% recorded once. The sample was also linked to a second study, of yellow fever vaccine responses in identical twins.

The sequencing input was CD4+ T cells sorted from blood. These receptors were collected from a woman under 30 in good health.

The genes are TRBV30 and TRBJ2-3, with TRBD1 identical over 8 bases. Unmatched junction bases numbered 7, after V lost 3 bases and J lost 2 bases. The germline CDR1 and CDR2 sequences are GTSNPN and SVGIG (reference sequence). The CDR3 runs to 15 residues. The CDR3 region has the DNA TGTGCCTGGAGCCAACCAGGGGGCATCACAGATACGCAGTATTTT. It specifies CAWSQPGGITDTQYF. The variable domain in full, completed from reference TRBV30 and TRBJ2-3, reads SQTIHQWPATLVQPVGSPLSLECTVEGTSNPNLYWYRQAAGRGLQLLFYSVGIGQISSEVPQNLSASRPQDRQFILSSKKLLLSDSGFYLCAWSQPGGITDTQYFGPGTRLTVL.

This clonotype has only a few counts. This chain joins TRBV29-1 and TRBJ2-5; D gene unclear. This CDR3 is 10 amino acids long. With 7 bases removed from V and 7 bases from J, the gap between germline ends came to 10 bases. Germline values: CDR1 SQVTM, CDR2 ANQGSEA. In DNA, the CDR3 is TGCAGCGCTACCGCCGGGACCCAGTACTTC. Translating it yields CSATAGTQYF.

There are many counts of this clonotype. V gene TRBV20-1 combines with J gene TRBJ1-6, with 7 nucleotides matching TRBD1. The CDR3 consists of 15 residues. Germline V gene sequence: CDR1 DFQATT, CDR2 SNEGSKA (reference sequence). V lost 5 bases and J lost 1; bases outside the gene matches: 5. The CDR3 nucleotides read TGCAGTGCTCCTAGGACAGGTTCCTATAATTCACCCCTCCACTTT. It codes for CSAPRTGSYNSPLHF.

The table lists this clonotype with many counts. The rearrangement links TRBV6-1 to TRBJ2-7; 9 nucleotides match TRBD1. V was pared by 5 bases and J by 2 bases, with 4 bases of the junction left unmatched. Per the germline V gene, CDR1 is MNHNS and CDR2 is SASEGT. CDR3 length: 14 amino acids. The CDR3 here is CASSPWTGAYEQYF. Written as DNA, the CDR3 is TGTGCCAGCAGTCCGTGGACAGGGGCCTACGAGCAGTACTTC.

This clonotype was detected a few times. No DNA is shown, since the ends of the CDR3 on it are uncertain; the CDR3 is the one TCRdb lists. The chain carries TRBV11-1 and TRBJ2-1; the table gives TRBD1 as D, unverified against the DNA. The V gene's germline CDR1 is SGHAT and CDR2 FQDESV (reference sequence). Counting both end residues, the CDR3 totals 16 amino acids. The CDR3 spells CASSFWRGGTYNEQFF.

This chain uses TRBV6-6 with TRBJ2-1, with 11 bases identical to TRBD2. Germline-derived CDR1 and CDR2 are MNHNY and SVGAGI (reference sequence). Trimming took 7 bases from V and 7 from J; bases not matched to a gene: 3. This CDR3 contains 13 residues. The CDR3 sequence is CASIGTSGNEQFF. The DNA for the CDR3 is TGTGCCAGCATCGGGACTAGCGGTAATGAGCAGTTCTTC.

This clonotype was seen a handful of times. The V gene is TRBV20-1, the J gene TRBJ2-5, with TRBD2 matching over 11 bases. Germline assignment: CDR1 DFQATT and CDR2 SNEGSKA (reference sequence). V trimming: 3 bases; J trimming: 7 bases; junction bases outside the gene matches: 13. The CDR3 has 16 residues. CDR3 nucleotide sequence: TGCAGTGCTAGTCCTTTTAGCGGGAGGGTTCCGGGGACCCAGTACTTC. As protein: CSASPFSGRVPGTQYF.

This chain connects TRBV7-9 to TRBJ1-1; 12 nucleotides line up with TRBD1. With V trimmed by 4 bases and J by 1 base, 4 bases remained unmatched. The germline V gene encodes CDR1 SEHNR and CDR2 FQNEAQ (reference sequence). The CDR3 contains 16 residues. The CDR3 sequence: CASSSGTGGGNTEAFF. The DNA for the CDR3 is TGTGCCAGCAGCTCCGGGACAGGGGGCGGGAACACTGAAGCTTTCTTT. Combining the CDR3 with reference TRBV7-9 and TRBJ1-1 gives the whole variable domain DTGVSQNPRHKITKRGQNVTFRCDPISEHNRLYWYRQTLGQGPEFLTYFQNEAQLEKSRLLSDRFSAERPKGSFSTLEIQRTEQGDSAMYLCASSSGTGGGNTEAFFGQGTRLTVV.

Ten or more counts support this clonotype. The V and J genes are TRBV6-2 or TRBV6-3 and TRBJ2-7; D gene unclear. V was cut by 6 bases and J by 4 bases, with 13 bases left in between. CDR3 length: 13 residues. Germline CDR1 reads MNHEY; CDR2 reads SVGEGT. CDR3 in DNA: TGTGCCAGCAGCCCAAGTCGGATATACGAGCAGTACTTC. It codes for CASSPSRIYEQYF.

This clonotype was picked up a small number of times. CDR3 coding DNA: TGTGCCAGCAGCTTAGTAGGGTCAGGGGGCGCCTACAATGAGCAGTTCTTC. This encodes CASSLVGSGGAYNEQFF. The chain joins TRBV11-2 to TRBJ2-1, with 8 bases fitting TRBD1. With 1 base clipped from V and 2 bases from J, the junction kept 7 bases outside the gene matches. The germline gives CDR1 SGHAT, CDR2 FQNNGV. This CDR3 contains 17 residues. The full variable domain, with the rest looked up from reference TRBV11-2 and TRBJ2-1, is EAGVAQSPRYKIIEKRQSVAFWCNPISGHATLYWYQQILGQGPKLLIQFQNNGVVDDSQLPKDRFSAERLKGVDSTLKIQPAKLEDSAVYLCASSLVGSGGAYNEQFFGPGTRLTVL.

This clonotype was counted between two and nine times. One end of the junction is discordant with germline, which a read error may explain. This chain uses TRBV7-2 with TRBJ2-7, with 7 bases matching TRBD1. CDR1 and CDR2 from the germline V gene are SGHTA and FQGNSA. The CDR3 loop spans 11 amino acids. CDR3 region: CASSSRTGTFF. The CDR3 DNA sequence: TGTGCCAGCAGCTCGCGGACAGGTACCTTCTTC.

This clonotype has ten or more counts. This chain joins TRBV10-3 and TRBJ2-3; TRBD2 matches at 7 bases. This CDR3 is built from 14 residues. Germline assignment: CDR1 ENHRY and CDR2 SYGVKD. Trimming at V came to 7 bases and at J to 3 bases, leaving 7 bases not matched to a gene. CDR3 residues: CAINAGVGTDTQYF. CDR3 in DNA: TGTGCCATCAATGCGGGGGTCGGGACAGATACGCAGTATTTT.

This clonotype was counted between two and nine times. The CDR3 bases are TGTGCCAGTAGTATAGATGCAGGGCGGGAGCAGTTCTTC. Protein sequence: CASSIDAGREQFF. The chain has TRBV19 and TRBJ2-1; D is perhaps TRBD1 (5 bases). The CDR3 contains 13 residues. Germline-derived CDR1 and CDR2 are LNHDA and SQIVND (reference sequence). Trimming removed 0 bases at V and 10 bases at J, with 10 bases between.

There are many counts of this clonotype. The chain couples TRBV12-3 or TRBV12-4 to TRBJ2-1; possible D gene TRBD2, 6 bases. The CDR3 consists of 14 residues. V lost 3 bases to trimming and J lost 7 bases, with 13 bases between them. CDR3 sequence reads: CASSLYGGGNEQFF. CDR3 in DNA: TGTGCCAGCAGTTTGTACGGGGGTGGGAATGAGCAGTTCTTC.

A few counts support this clonotype. V usage is TRBV20-1 and J usage is TRBJ2-2; D is ambiguous. The CDR3 is made up of 14 amino acids. The V gene lost 1 base and the J gene lost 6 bases, with 12 bases spanning the gap. Germline V lookup: CDR1 DFQATT, CDR2 SNEGSKA (reference sequence). The CDR3 loop is CSARVSGGSGELFF. CDR3 sequence (DNA): TGCAGTGCTAGAGTCTCGGGCGGCTCCGGGGAGCTGTTTTTT.

This clonotype came up a few times. The chain recombines TRBV12-3 or TRBV12-4 with TRBJ2-7; D perhaps matches TRBD2 (6 bases). This CDR3 is built from 14 residues. With 5 bases removed from V and 2 bases from J, the gap between germline ends came to 13 bases. CDR3 bases: TGTGCCAGCAGTAGGCGGGACGGAGCCTACGAGCAGTACTTC. It yields the protein CASSRRDGAYEQYF.

This clonotype was observed a few times. The V call is TRBV18, the J call TRBJ2-7; D remains ambiguous. Germline CDR1 KGHSH, CDR2 LQKENI. The V and J ends lost 4 bases and 3 bases respectively, with 13 bases between them. This CDR3 is 14 amino acids long. In DNA form, the CDR3 reads TGTGCCAGCTCACTGGCAGCAGTTTTCTACGAGCAGTACTTC. Translating gives CASSLAAVFYEQYF. Using reference TRBV18 and TRBJ2-7 for the parts outside the CDR3, the full variable domain is NAGVMQNPRHLVRRRGQEARLRCSPMKGHSHVYWYRQLPEEGLKFMVYLQKENIIDESGMPKERFSAEFPKEGPSILRIQQVVRGDSAAYFCASSLAAVFYEQYFGPGTRLTVT.

This rearrangement joins TRBV28 to TRBJ2-3; 7 positions agree with TRBD2. V dropped 3 bases and J dropped 2; count of bases not matched to a gene: 5. Per germline, CDR1 MDHEN and CDR2 SYDVKM. This CDR3 has 15 amino acids. The CDR3 loop reads CASSFTGGLTDTQYF. In DNA, the CDR3 is TGTGCCAGCAGTTTTACGGGAGGCCTCACAGATACGCAGTATTTT.

Worth noting for this clonotype: One end of the junction varies from germline; a read error may be responsible. The chain is built from TRBV5-1 and TRBJ2-1, with unresolved D. The CDR3 runs to 15 residues. Germline CDR1 reads SGHRS; CDR2 reads YFSETQ. The CDR3 bases are TGCGCCAGCAGCTTAGCAAGTTTACTTCACAATGAGCAGCTCTTC. This translates into CASSLASLLHNEQLF.

This clonotype was counted at least ten times. The chain recombines TRBV12-3 or TRBV12-4 with TRBJ1-1; no clear D gene. The CDR3 is 13 amino acids. The ends were cut back, 3 bases at V and 1 base at J, with 6 bases in the middle. CDR3 loop: CASSLGSNTEAFF. CDR3 sequence (DNA): TGTGCCAGCAGTTTGGGGTCGAACACTGAAGCTTTCTTT.

This chain links TRBV15 with TRBJ2-2; a weak D match, TRBD2 (6 bases). There are 14 residues in the CDR3. V was cut by 4 bases and J by 4 bases, with 10 bases left in between. Germline values: CDR1 LNHNV, CDR2 YYDKDF (reference sequence). CDR3 nucleotide sequence: TGTGCCACCAGCAACCGGGAGCGCACCGGGGAGCTGTTTTTT. Its protein product is CATSNRERTGELFF.

This clonotype showed up just once. This chain links TRBV2 with TRBJ2-3; TRBD2 aligns across 11 bases. V lost 2 bases to trimming and J lost 4 bases; unmatched junction nucleotides: 5. Germline lookup yields CDR1 SNHLY and CDR2 FYNNEI. The CDR3 runs 16 residues. Written as DNA, the CDR3 is TGTGCCAGCAGTGAACTAGCGGGAGGAGGCGCAGATACGCAGTATTTT. This encodes CASSELAGGGADTQYF. The full variable domain, its missing parts supplied by reference TRBV2 and TRBJ2-3, is EPEVTQTPSHQVTQMGQEVILRCVPISNHLYFYWYRQILGQKVEFLVSFYNNEISEKSEIFDDQFSVERPDGSNFTLKIRSTKLEDSAMYFCASSELAGGGADTQYFGPGTRLTVL.

This clonotype was detected a few times. The chain has TRBV2 and TRBJ2-7; TRBD1 agrees at 8 bases. CDR1 is SNHLY, CDR2 FYNNEI, per germline. V lost 7 bases, J lost 4 bases, and 9 bases stayed unmatched. The CDR3 covers 14 residues. The CDR3 reads CASNPGTGNYEQYF. The CDR3 DNA is TGTGCCAGCAATCCCGGGACAGGAAATTACGAGCAGTACTTC.

Many counts were recorded for this clonotype. This sequence joins TRBV7-8 and TRBJ2-5; 14 nucleotides line up with TRBD2. CDR1 and CDR2 from the germline V gene are SGHVS and FQNEAQ. CDR3 size: 17 residues. J was trimmed by 5 bases and V by 5 bases; bases with no gene match: 10. The CDR3 DNA reads as TGTGCCAGCAGCCCGGGACTAGCGGGAGTTGCATGGGAGACCCAGTACTTC. Protein: CASSPGLAGVAWETQYF.

This clonotype turned up a few times. A read error may account for a junction end that differs from germline. CDR3 amino acids: CASSADLGEKLFF. As DNA, the CDR3 is TGTGCTAGCAGCGCCGATCTAGGTGAAAAACTGTTTTTT. The rearrangement joins TRBV7-7 to TRBJ1-4; D uncertain. CDR1 SSHAT and CDR2 FNYEAQ come from the germline V gene (reference sequence). This CDR3 has 13 residues.

This clonotype was recorded many times. The rearrangement uses TRBV5-5 and TRBJ2-5; unclear D gene. The germline V and J ends were trimmed by 2 bases and 1 base, with 6 bases remaining between them. Germline V gives CDR1 SGHKS, CDR2 YYEKEE (reference sequence). The CDR3 is 13 amino acids. CDR3 DNA: TGTGCCAGCAGCTTACGACCCCAAGAGACCCAGTACTTC. This codes for CASSLRPQETQYF.

CDR3: CASSLESGRQTQYF. The DNA of the CDR3 is TGTGCCAGCAGCTTGGAGAGCGGGAGGCAGACCCAGTACTTC. V usage is TRBV5-4 and J usage is TRBJ2-5, with 9 bases aligning to TRBD2. The germline CDR1 and CDR2 sequences are SGHNT and YYREEE (reference sequence). Trimming took 0 bases from V and 6 from J; bases not matched to a gene: 3. This CDR3 contains 14 residues.